These 29 T cell receptor beta chains share one sample of origin, sequenced in a study of human T cells and chemical hapten exposure. Total RNA extraction was carried out from unfractionated whole blood. TCRdb reprocessed the 5' RACE reads via MiXCR and lists one record per CDR3 protein. The sample yields 110,000 or so distinct CDR3 sequences, approximately 19% seen once. Every receptor here comes from a human donor in good health.

V and J are TRBV29-1 and TRBJ1-2; 9 bases map to TRBD1. This CDR3 comprises 16 residues. Germline CDR1 reads SQVTM; CDR2 reads ANQGSEA. The J segment lost 6 bases and the V segment lost 6 bases, leaving 17 bases of the junction unmatched. The chain's CDR3 is CSVTDPRQGVLNGYTF. DNA for the CDR3: TGCAGCGTCACCGACCCCCGACAGGGGGTTCTGAATGGCTACACCTTC.

This chain joins TRBV28 and TRBJ2-7; possibly TRBD2 for D (6 bases). The CDR3 covers 15 residues. Per the germline V gene, CDR1 is MDHEN and CDR2 is SYDVKM. Trimming left V 3 bases short and J 1 base short, with 13 bases between. Written as DNA, the CDR3 is TGTGCCAGCAGTTTTGGTGGGACTGGGTCCTACGAGCAGTACTTC. Amino acid sequence: CASSFGGTGSYEQYF. The entire variable domain, with the rest obtained from reference TRBV28 and TRBJ2-7, is as follows: DVKVTQSSRYLVKRTGEKVFLECVQDMDHENMFWYRQDPGLGLRLIYFSYDVKMKEKGDIPEGYSVSREKKERFSLILESASTNQTSMYLCASSFGGTGSYEQYFGPGTRLTVT.

The chain is built from TRBV5-1 and TRBJ2-7; D possibly matches TRBD1 or TRBD2 (5 bases each). Trimming stripped 0 bases from V and 3 bases from J, with 10 bases between. CDR1 is SGHRS, CDR2 YFSETQ, per germline. CDR3 size: 14 residues. The CDR3 spells CASSLDRRHYEQYF. The CDR3 DNA is TGCGCCAGCAGCTTGGACAGGAGGCACTACGAGCAGTACTTC.

In its sample, this clonotype was seen a few times. V and J are TRBV24-1 and TRBJ1-5; D remains unclear. The germline gives CDR1 KGHDR, CDR2 SFDVKD. The V end lost 1 base, the J end lost 4 bases, and 4 bases lay between the germline ends. The CDR3 contains 13 residues. CDR3 sequence reads: CATSDLENQPQHF. The CDR3 nucleotides read TGTGCCACCAGTGATTTAGAGAATCAGCCCCAGCATTTT.

This clonotype appeared a few times. The chain combines TRBV20-1 with TRBJ2-7; a possible D gene is TRBD2 (5 bases). Germline V lookup: CDR1 DFQATT, CDR2 SNEGSKA (reference sequence). V was trimmed by 2 bases and J by 4 bases, leaving 18 bases between them. The CDR3 extends over 15 amino acids. CDR3 DNA sequence: TGCAGTGCTAGACTTAGCGTTGAGGTAGGATACGAGCAGTACTTC. Translated, it gives CSARLSVEVGYEQYF.

This clonotype appeared a few times. The chain uses TRBV27 and TRBJ1-1; 8 bases fit TRBD1. Germline assignment: CDR1 MNHEY and CDR2 SMNVEV (reference sequence). Germline trimming cut 5 bases from V and 4 bases from J; bases unmatched to any gene: 6. This CDR3 is built from 14 residues. CDR3 DNA sequence: TGTGCCAGCAGTCCACCCGACAGGGGCACTGAAGCTTTCTTT. Protein product: CASSPPDRGTEAFF.

This clonotype was counted between two and nine times. The chain employs TRBV28 and TRBJ2-7; TRBD2 agrees at 12 bases. V lost 3 bases, J lost 7 bases, and 13 bases stayed unmatched. The CDR3 contains 17 residues. Germline-derived CDR1 and CDR2 are MDHEN and SYDVKM. CDR3 region: CASSFPRLAGDQGEQYF. In DNA form, the CDR3 reads TGTGCCAGCAGTTTCCCCCGACTAGCGGGAGACCAAGGAGAGCAGTACTTC.

V is TRBV11-2 and J is TRBJ2-1, with a possible D match to TRBD2 (6 bases). V lost 3 bases, J lost 0 bases, and 6 bases lay in between. The CDR3 extends over 14 amino acids. Germline V gives CDR1 SGHAT, CDR2 FQNNGV. CDR3 DNA sequence: TGTGCCAGCAGCTTGACTAGCTCCTACAATGAGCAGTTCTTC. It encodes CASSLTSSYNEQFF.

This chain connects TRBV20-1 to TRBJ1-5; unclear D gene. The V and J ends lost 2 bases and 3 bases respectively, with 8 bases between them. This CDR3 is built from 13 residues. The germline gives CDR1 DFQATT, CDR2 SNEGSKA (reference sequence). CDR3 residues: CSARQQDNQPQHF. CDR3 nucleotides: TGCAGTGCTAGACAGCAGGACAATCAGCCCCAGCATTTT.

A few counts support this clonotype. This rearrangement joins TRBV12-5 to TRBJ2-1; 10 bases are shared with TRBD2. The CDR3 has 14 amino acids. V shed 4 bases and J 15 bases; nucleotides not matched to a gene: 12. CDR1 and CDR2 (germline): LGHNT, FRNRAP. The CDR3 here is CASGSVPAGGPRFF. The CDR3 DNA follows: TGTGCTAGTGGTTCGGTGCCAGCGGGAGGGCCACGGTTCTTC. The whole variable domain, filled in from reference TRBV12-5 and TRBJ2-1, reads DARVTQTPRHKVTEMGQEVTMRCQPILGHNTVFWYRQTMMQGLELLAYFRNRAPLDDSGMPKDRFSAEMPDATLATLKIQPSEPRDSAVYFCASGSVPAGGPRFFGPGTRLTVL.

The chain uses TRBV28 and TRBJ2-6; no reliable D call. Germline V gene data show CDR1 as MDHEN and CDR2 as SYDVKM. The CDR3 spans 16 residues. Trimming left V 10 bases short and J 1 base short, with 17 bases between. The CDR3 loop reads CATTTQTESGANVLTF. DNA of the CDR3: TGTGCCACAACAACCCAGACGGAATCTGGGGCCAACGTCCTGACTTTC.

The CDR3 DNA follows: TGTGCCAGCAGCTTCGACAGGGGAGGTGATCAGCCCCAGCATTTT. Protein sequence: CASSFDRGGDQPQHF. The rearrangement joins TRBV7-9 to TRBJ1-5; 8 bases are shared with TRBD1. This CDR3 is built from 15 residues. Germline-derived CDR1 and CDR2 are SEHNR and FQNEAQ (reference sequence). Trimming cost V 3 bases and J 5 bases; bases outside gene matches: 6.

Concerning this clonotype itself: At one boundary the junction diverges from the germline segment, which might be a read error. The rearrangement links TRBV7-7 to TRBJ2-1, with TRBD2 matching over 15 bases. The CDR3 consists of 18 residues. Germline CDR1 reads SSHAT; CDR2 reads FNYEAQ (reference sequence). The CDR3 reads CASSHHPRTSGRAFEQFF. In DNA, the CDR3 is TGTGCTAGCAGCCACCACCCTCGGACTAGCGGGAGGGCCTTTGAGCAGTTCTTC.

V usage is TRBV20-1 and J usage is TRBJ2-1; TRBD2 aligns across 7 bases. CDR3 size: 17 residues. Germline trimming cut 1 base from V and 4 bases from J; bases unmatched to any gene: 13. Germline lookup yields CDR1 DFQATT and CDR2 SNEGSKA (reference sequence). The CDR3 DNA is TGCAGTGCTAGAGTCCCCCGGCTAGCGGAAACATACAATGAGCAGTTCTTC. It specifies CSARVPRLAETYNEQFF.

This chain links TRBV14 with TRBJ2-7; 7 nucleotides line up with TRBD2. The CDR3 is 16 residues long. V was clipped by 3 bases and J by 0 bases; unmatched bases: 8. CDR1 is SGHDN and CDR2 is FVKESK in the germline V gene. CDR3 DNA: TGTGCCAGCAGCCACAGGGTCGGGGGGATCTCCTACGAGCAGTACTTC. Translation gives CASSHRVGGISYEQYF.

This clonotype was recorded a few times. The CDR3 bases are TGTGCCAGCTTCCCGCGACTAGCGGGAAGGACAGATACGCAGTATTTT. Its protein is CASFPRLAGRTDTQYF. This chain joins TRBV12-3 or TRBV12-4 and TRBJ2-3, with 11 bases matching TRBD2. CDR3 size: 16 residues. The junction had 10 bases not matched to a gene; V was cut back by 8 bases and J by 3 bases.

This clonotype was detected only a few times. J is TRBJ2-5 and V is TRBV6-5; 7 bases fit TRBD1. CDR1 MNHEY and CDR2 SVGAGI come from the germline V gene. Losses at the gene ends were 0 bases for V and 1 base for J; bases not matched to a gene: 2. CDR3 length: 15 amino acids. CDR3 sequence: CASSYSTGFQETQYF. CDR3 coding DNA: TGTGCCAGCAGTTACTCGACAGGGTTCCAAGAGACCCAGTACTTC.

The J gene is TRBJ1-2, the V gene TRBV6-5; no firm D call. Trimming stripped 0 bases from V and 1 base from J, with 6 bases between. The length of the CDR3 is 14 residues. Germline V gene lookup returns CDR1 MNHEY and CDR2 SVGAGI. This chain's CDR3 is CASSYSGFNYGYTF. For the CDR3, the DNA is TGTGCCAGCAGTTACTCTGGGTTTAACTATGGCTACACCTTC.

This clonotype was observed a few times. The rearrangement links TRBV7-6 to TRBJ2-3; D ambiguous. Per the germline V gene, CDR1 is SGHVS and CDR2 is FNYEAQ. V lost 5 bases and J lost 2, with 8 bases in between. This CDR3 is 13 amino acids long. DNA for the CDR3: TGTGCCAGCAGCCCAACCCTCACAGATACGCAGTATTTT. It is translated as CASSPTLTDTQYF.

This clonotype appeared a few times. The rearrangement links TRBV28 to TRBJ2-2; D is unresolved. The V and J ends lost 2 bases and 5 bases respectively, with 18 bases between them. The CDR3 has 17 amino acids. CDR1 is MDHEN and CDR2 is SYDVKM in the germline V gene. CDR3 region: CASSLKFGRLGTGELFF. Here the CDR3 DNA reads TGTGCCAGCAGTTTAAAATTTGGGCGTCTGGGGACCGGGGAGCTGTTTTTT. Supplemented by reference TRBV28 and TRBJ2-2, the full variable domain reads DVKVTQSSRYLVKRTGEKVFLECVQDMDHENMFWYRQDPGLGLRLIYFSYDVKMKEKGDIPEGYSVSREKKERFSLILESASTNQTSMYLCASSLKFGRLGTGELFFGEGSRLTVL.

This clonotype was observed a few times. The chain employs TRBV11-2 and TRBJ2-7, with unresolved D. Germline V gives CDR1 SGHAT, CDR2 FQNNGV. There are 16 residues in the CDR3. Trimming removed 5 bases from V and 4 bases from J, with 21 bases in between. This CDR3 is CASSRSRLTPGYEQYF. CDR3 DNA: TGTGCCAGCAGCCGATCGCGCCTCACGCCCGGTTACGAGCAGTACTTC.

This clonotype showed up just a few times. The chain combines TRBV6-1 with TRBJ2-1, with D tentatively TRBD2 (6 bases). The CDR3 contains 14 residues. V shed 6 bases and J shed 9 bases, with 18 bases lying between them. Germline CDR1 MNHNS, CDR2 SASEGT. The CDR3 spells CASRQVELAGEQFF. CDR3 nucleotides: TGTGCCAGCAGACAGGTCGAACTAGCCGGTGAGCAGTTCTTC.

J is TRBJ1-1 and V is TRBV18, with TRBD1 identical over 8 bases. The CDR3 length is 16 residues. V was clipped by 5 bases and J by 7 bases; unmatched bases: 15. Per germline, CDR1 KGHSH and CDR2 LQKENI. The CDR3 DNA follows: TGTGCCAGCTCATCCCAGGGGGCGGGTGCGAATAGTGAAGCTTTCTTT. It yields the protein CASSSQGAGANSEAFF. The complete variable domain, with remaining parts taken from reference TRBV18 and TRBJ1-1, reads NAGVMQNPRHLVRRRGQEARLRCSPMKGHSHVYWYRQLPEEGLKFMVYLQKENIIDESGMPKERFSAEFPKEGPSILRIQQVVRGDSAAYFCASSSQGAGANSEAFFGQGTRLTVV.

CDR3 region: CASRPPGLTFGTGELFF. CDR3 in DNA: TGTGCCAGCAGGCCACCGGGACTTACCTTTGGTACCGGGGAGCTGTTTTTT. This rearrangement joins TRBV28 to TRBJ2-2; possibly TRBD2 for D (6 bases). Trimming took off 6 bases at V and 5 bases at J, with 22 bases between the two ends. The length of the CDR3 is 17 residues. Germline-derived CDR1 and CDR2 are MDHEN and SYDVKM.

The chain uses TRBV4-1 and TRBJ1-1; D unresolved. This CDR3 region has 12 residues. V lost 3 bases and J 8 bases, leaving 10 bases between the germline ends. CDR1 is MGHRA, CDR2 YSYEKL, per germline. This chain's CDR3 is CASSHPKKEAFF. CDR3 DNA sequence: TGCGCCAGCAGCCATCCGAAAAAAGAAGCTTTCTTT.

This clonotype was detected a few times. The rearrangement links TRBV20-1 to TRBJ2-3; 8 bases align to TRBD2. The trim removed 6 bases at V and 4 bases at J, leaving 12 bases unmatched. CDR3 length: 15 amino acids. Germline CDR1 DFQATT, CDR2 SNEGSKA (reference sequence). The DNA of the CDR3 is TGCAGTGCCAAGCCGGAGGGACTAGTATCAGATACGCAGTATTTT. Its translation is CSAKPEGLVSDTQYF.

This chain uses TRBV3-1 with TRBJ1-3; D ambiguous. The germline V gene encodes CDR1 LGHDT and CDR2 YNNKEL (reference sequence). The CDR3 has 17 residues. V lost 4 bases to trimming and J lost 0 bases, with 16 bases between them. The CDR3 spells CASSPYRPAYSGNTIYF. CDR3 in DNA: TGTGCCAGCAGCCCCTATCGGCCGGCCTACTCTGGAAACACCATATATTTT.

V is TRBV3-1 and J is TRBJ2-5; D gene unclear. This CDR3 has 12 residues. V was clipped by 1 base and J by 5 bases, with 5 bases between them. The germline V gene has CDR1 LGHDT and CDR2 YNNKEL (reference sequence). This CDR3 is CASSQVLETQYF. The CDR3, as DNA: TGTGCCAGCAGCCAAGTTCTCGAGACCCAGTACTTC.

The chain recombines TRBV16 with TRBJ1-5; 11 nucleotides line up with TRBD1. Trimming took 4 bases from V and 7 from J; bases not matched to a gene: 12. The germline gives CDR1 KGHSY, CDR2 FQNENV. This CDR3 has 17 amino acids. This CDR3 is CASSPGGGQGAGQPQHF. The CDR3 nucleotides are TGTGCCAGCAGCCCCGGGGGCGGACAGGGGGCCGGGCAGCCCCAGCATTTT.